This passage covers 5 T cell receptor beta chains from one sample sequenced in a study of shared clonotypes between healthy human individuals. Profiled with immunoSEQ multiplex PCR; TCRdb holds only in-frame clones, not every one. The sample consists of about 110,000 clones, about 63% of them appearing once. Material for sequencing was memory CD8+ T cells sorted from blood. Subset defined: CD45RO+ cells pooled with CCR7-negative TemRA cells. The receptor source for this set is a young woman in good health.

V gene TRBV4-1 combines with J gene TRBJ2-6; D is ambiguous. V was pared by 1 base and J by 4 bases, with 8 bases between. CDR3 length: 15 residues. Looked up from germline, CDR1 is MGHRA and CDR2 is YSYEKL. This CDR3 reads CASSQVVFGANVLTF. Here the CDR3 DNA reads TGCGCCAGCAGCCAAGTGGTTTTCGGGGCCAACGTCCTGACTTTC.

J is TRBJ2-7 and V is TRBV30; D may be TRBD2 (7 bases). Between the trimmed V and J ends, which lost 3 bases and 5 bases, there was a span of 14 bases. The germline V gene encodes CDR1 GTSNPN and CDR2 SVGIG (reference sequence). The length of the CDR3 is 13 residues. The CDR3 is CAWSLGGGHEQYF. The CDR3 region has the DNA TGTGCCTGGAGCCTAGGGGGAGGGCACGAGCAGTACTTC. Drawing the rest from reference TRBV30 and TRBJ2-7, the complete variable domain is SQTIHQWPATLVQPVGSPLSLECTVEGTSNPNLYWYRQAAGRGLQLLFYSVGIGQISSEVPQNLSASRPQDRQFILSSKKLLLSDSGFYLCAWSLGGGHEQYFGPGTRLTVT.

V is TRBV27 and J is TRBJ2-7; a weak D match, TRBD1 (5 bases). With 6 bases removed from V and 4 bases from J, the gap between germline ends came to 10 bases. Germline lookup yields CDR1 MNHEY and CDR2 SMNVEV (reference sequence). This CDR3 comprises 12 residues. CDR3 amino acids: CASRDSKYEQYF. Written as DNA, the CDR3 is TGTGCCAGCAGAGACAGTAAATACGAGCAGTACTTC.

This clone was detected once. The chain links TRBV29-1 to TRBJ2-1; TRBD1 aligns across 8 bases. Losses at the gene ends were 4 bases for V and 2 bases for J; bases not matched to a gene: 7. There are 15 residues in the CDR3. Germline V CDR1 and CDR2: SQVTM, ANQGSEA. The CDR3 loop is CSVGGDRGPYNEQFF. As DNA, the CDR3 is TGCAGCGTTGGGGGTGACAGGGGCCCCTACAATGAGCAGTTCTTC.

The J gene is TRBJ2-7, the V gene TRBV4-2, with a tentative D call TRBD1 (5 bases). CDR1 is LGHNA, CDR2 YNFKEQ, per germline. V was trimmed by 0 bases and J by 1 base, leaving 13 bases between them. CDR3 size: 16 residues. CDR3 nucleotide sequence: TGTGCCAGCAGCCAAGATTATGAACAGGTTTCCTACGAGCAGTACTTC. Its translation is CASSQDYEQVSYEQYF.